This T cell receptor beta chain was identified in a study of PD-L1 blockade in urothelial cancer. Study as a whole: Blood analysis was done at 3 weeks (second dose) and 6 weeks after treatment began.

V lost 9 bases, J lost 5 bases, and 20 bases lay in between. Per the germline V gene, CDR1 is MNHNS and CDR2 is SASEGT. The CDR3 consists of 15 residues. This clone was detected only once. The protocol was immunoSEQ multiplex PCR, while the TCRdb copy is restricted to in-frame clones and leaves out a portion. In the table there are about 43,000 clones, 70% to 90% of which are singletons. V gene TRBV6-1 combines with J gene TRBJ1-3; D is uncertain. The sequencing here drew on PBMCs, taken around atezolizumab (anti-PD-L1) treatment. The source of this sequence is an elderly man with urothelial cancer. In DNA, the CDR3 is TGTGCCAGTCAGCCCCGGGAGGGTAATCGAAACACCATATATTTT. It is translated as CASQPREGNRNTIYF.